This T cell receptor beta chain was documented in a study of T cell repertoires in cytomegalovirus infection. Study-wide background: The authors used CMV epitopes that were HLA-C-restricted (recently identified) and HLA-B-restricted (well studied).

The CDR3 sequence is 16 residues long. From germline, CDR1 is SGHRS and CDR2 YFSETQ. The J segment lost 0 bases and the V segment lost 0 bases, leaving 4 bases of the junction unmatched. TCRdb reprocessed the reads with MiXCR, giving one entry per CDR3 protein. Of 650,000 to 850,000 distinct CDR3 sequences in the sample, 25% to 30% were seen once. This clonotype was detected only a few times. Its target is unknown. The clonotype originates from a human donor in good health (CMV status not recorded). Some clones in this sample may be carry-over from other donors' samples. This material consisted of cultured CD8+ T cells from PBMCs, taken from culture after CMV antigen stimulation. This chain uses TRBV5-1 with TRBJ2-5; 8 positions match TRBD2. CDR3 coding DNA: TGCGCCAGCAGCTTGGCCGTTAGCGGGGACCAAGAGACCCAGTACTTC. Its protein is CASSLAVSGDQETQYF.